The 8 T cell receptor beta chains below come from one sample, sequenced in a study of blood T cell repertoires in COVID-19. The protocol was immunoSEQ multiplex PCR, while the TCRdb copy is restricted to in-frame clones and leaves out a portion. This sample has about 130,000 clones; roughly three quarters occur once, and the top ten carry approximately 5%. The sequenced sample consisted of peripheral blood. These receptors came from a woman in her seventies with COVID-19, enrolled during active disease.

V gene TRBV6-6 combines with J gene TRBJ1-2; 7 bases agree with TRBD1. The CDR3 runs to 13 residues. V shed 6 bases and J 4 bases; nucleotides not matched to a gene: 5. Germline V gives CDR1 MNHNY, CDR2 SVGAGI (reference sequence). This CDR3 is CASRKTGLYGYTF. The CDR3 DNA follows: TGTGCCAGCAGGAAGACAGGGCTCTATGGCTACACCTTC.

J is TRBJ1-1 and V is TRBV5-1; D is perhaps TRBD1 (6 bases). V was clipped by 4 bases and J by 5 bases, with 18 bases between them. From germline, CDR1 is SGHRS and CDR2 YFSETQ. The CDR3 is 15 amino acids. The chain's CDR3 is CASSPEARTATEAFF. The CDR3 DNA reads TGCGCCAGCAGCCCGGAGGCTAGGACAGCGACTGAAGCTTTCTTT.

This rearrangement joins TRBV5-8 to TRBJ2-3; no clear D. Trimming shortened V by 6 bases and J by 10 bases, and 12 bases separated the two germline ends. The CDR3 runs to 11 residues. Germline-derived CDR1 and CDR2 are SGHTS and YDEGEE. The CDR3 sequence is CASIRLGSQYF. The CDR3 nucleotides are TGTGCCAGCATACGTCTAGGTTCGCAGTATTTT.

The V call is TRBV30, the J call TRBJ1-6; 8 nucleotides agree with TRBD1. The CDR3 loop spans 15 amino acids. Germline CDR1 is GTSNPN and CDR2 is SVGIG (reference sequence). The V and J ends lost 0 bases and 4 bases, in that order; junction bases with no gene match: 2. The CDR3, as DNA: TGTGCCTGGAGTGTAGGGGACAGGTATAATTCACCCCTCCACTTT. Translation: CAWSVGDRYNSPLHF.

CDR3 DNA: TGCGCCAGCAGCCAAGTAATGGCTTCTGGGGCCAACGTCCTGACTTTC. Amino acid sequence: CASSQVMASGANVLTF. The genes are TRBV4-3 and TRBJ2-6; D is uncertain. V was trimmed by 1 base and J by 1 base, leaving 8 bases between them. This CDR3 spans 16 amino acids. Germline CDR1 LGHNA, CDR2 YSLEER.

The V and J genes are TRBV6-5 and TRBJ2-1, with D unresolved. CDR1 is MNHEY, CDR2 SVGAGI, per germline. V was cut by 6 bases and J by 2 bases, with 14 bases left in between. The CDR3 is 15 amino acids. The CDR3 region is CASRKDADPYNEQFF. The CDR3 DNA is TGTGCCAGCAGAAAAGACGCGGATCCCTACAATGAGCAGTTCTTC.

The rearrangement uses TRBV7-8 and TRBJ2-7; 10 bases map to TRBD1. In germline, CDR1 is SGHVS, CDR2 FQNEAQ. The J segment lost 4 bases and the V segment lost 5 bases, leaving 8 bases of the junction unmatched. The CDR3 covers 15 residues. CDR3: CASSPSPGQGYEQYF. CDR3 DNA: TGTGCCAGCAGCCCTTCACCGGGACAGGGGTACGAGCAGTACTTC.

The rearrangement uses TRBV6-5 and TRBJ2-7; D might be TRBD2 (5 bases). The V end lost 2 bases, the J end lost 2 bases, and 7 bases lay between the germline ends. Per germline, CDR1 MNHEY and CDR2 SVGAGI. The CDR3 is 13 residues long. For the CDR3, the DNA is TGTGCCAGCAGTTACACCGGGGCCTACGAGCAGTACTTC. This codes for CASSYTGAYEQYF.